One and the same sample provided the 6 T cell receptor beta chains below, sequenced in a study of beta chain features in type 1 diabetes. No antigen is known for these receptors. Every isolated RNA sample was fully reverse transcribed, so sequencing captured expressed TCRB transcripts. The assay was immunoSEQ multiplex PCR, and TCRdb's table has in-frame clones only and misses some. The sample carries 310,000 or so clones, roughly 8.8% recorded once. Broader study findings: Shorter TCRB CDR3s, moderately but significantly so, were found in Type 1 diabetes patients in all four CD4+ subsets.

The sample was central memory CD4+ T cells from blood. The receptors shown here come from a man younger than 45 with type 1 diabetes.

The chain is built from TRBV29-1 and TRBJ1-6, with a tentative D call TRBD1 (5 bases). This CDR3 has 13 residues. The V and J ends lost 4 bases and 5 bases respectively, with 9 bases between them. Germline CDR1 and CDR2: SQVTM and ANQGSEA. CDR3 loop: CSVGSGDNSPLHF. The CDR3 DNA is TGCAGCGTTGGGTCGGGGGATAATTCACCCCTCCACTTT.

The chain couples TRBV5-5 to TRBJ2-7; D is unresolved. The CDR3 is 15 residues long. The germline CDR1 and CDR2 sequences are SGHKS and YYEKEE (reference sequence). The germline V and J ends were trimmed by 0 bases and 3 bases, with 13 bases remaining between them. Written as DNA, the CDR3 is TGTGCCAGCAGCTTGGGGGCACTGCCCCACTACGAGCAGTACTTC. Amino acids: CASSLGALPHYEQYF.

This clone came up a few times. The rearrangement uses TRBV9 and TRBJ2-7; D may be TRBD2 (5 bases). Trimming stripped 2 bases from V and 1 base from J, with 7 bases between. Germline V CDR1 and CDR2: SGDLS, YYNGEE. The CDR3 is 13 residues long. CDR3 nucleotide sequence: TGTGCCAGCAGCGTGGACTCTTCCTACGAGCAGTACTTC. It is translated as CASSVDSSYEQYF.

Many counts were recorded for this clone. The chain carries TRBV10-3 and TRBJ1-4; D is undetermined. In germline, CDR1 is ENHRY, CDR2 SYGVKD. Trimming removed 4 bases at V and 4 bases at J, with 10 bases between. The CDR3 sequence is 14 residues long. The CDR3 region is CAISAGRDNEKLFF. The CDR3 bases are TGTGCCATCAGTGCGGGGAGGGATAATGAAAAACTGTTTTTT.

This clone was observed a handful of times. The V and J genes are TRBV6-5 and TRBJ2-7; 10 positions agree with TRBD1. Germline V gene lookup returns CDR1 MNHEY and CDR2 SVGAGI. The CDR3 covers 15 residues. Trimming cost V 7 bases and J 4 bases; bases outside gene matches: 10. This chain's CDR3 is CASTRGGTGAYEQYF. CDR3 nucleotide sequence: TGTGCCAGCACTCGAGGAGGGACAGGGGCTTACGAGCAGTACTTC.

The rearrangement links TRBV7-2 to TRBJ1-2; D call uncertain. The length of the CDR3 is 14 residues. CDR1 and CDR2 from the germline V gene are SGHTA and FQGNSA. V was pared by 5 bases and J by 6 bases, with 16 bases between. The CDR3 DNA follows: TGTGCCAGCAGCAGGACCGGATCCCGCAATGGCTACACCTTC. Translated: CASSRTGSRNGYTF.